The 22 T cell receptor beta chains below come from one sample, sequenced in a study of T cells of healthy individuals. TCRdb itself ran the 5' RACE reads through MiXCR, one entry per CDR3 protein. The repertoire holds around 98,000 distinct CDR3 sequences, with about 16% as singletons. The receptor source for this set is a human donor in good health.

Many counts were recorded for this clonotype. V is TRBV27 and J is TRBJ1-6; perhaps TRBD1 as D (6 bases). The CDR3 runs 14 residues. V was pared by 6 bases and J by 13 bases, with 19 bases between. Germline lookup yields CDR1 MNHEY and CDR2 SMNVEV (reference sequence). The CDR3 spells CASRLEGQLGPLHF. Written as DNA, the CDR3 is TGTGCCAGCAGACTTGAGGGACAATTGGGGCCCCTCCACTTT.

Ten or more counts support this clonotype. The chain carries TRBV21-1 and TRBJ2-7; the table's D call TRBD1 went unverified against the DNA. TRBV21-1 is designated a pseudogene. There are 13 residues in the CDR3. CDR3 sequence: CHAGDISSYEQYF. The CDR3 nucleotides read TGTCACGCGGGGGACATCTCCTCCTACGAGCAGTACTTC.

In its sample, this clonotype was seen a few times. The CDR3 DNA sequence: TGCAGTTCCTTACTCGGATCACAGGGGCCAAGCACAGATACGCAGTATTTT. This encodes CSSLLGSQGPSTDTQYF. The chain employs TRBV20-1 and TRBJ2-3; 7 nucleotides agree with TRBD1. Germline V lookup: CDR1 DFQATT, CDR2 SNEGSKA (reference sequence). This CDR3 region has 17 residues. V gave up 8 bases and J gave up 0 bases; unmatched junction bases: 17.

The chain links TRBV5-1 to TRBJ2-7, with D unclear. Germline V lookup: CDR1 SGHRS, CDR2 YFSETQ. The ends were cut back, 2 bases at V and 4 bases at J, with 13 bases in the middle. CDR3 length: 14 residues. The CDR3 DNA reads TGCGCCAGCAGCTTTCGAACAGAGAAGTACGAGCAGTACTTC. The encoded protein is CASSFRTEKYEQYF.

The chain employs TRBV5-1 and TRBJ2-7; maybe TRBD1 (5 bases). The CDR3 contains 13 residues. The V end was cut by 5 bases, the J end by 0 bases, with 9 bases between. The germline V gene encodes CDR1 SGHRS and CDR2 YFSETQ. The CDR3 protein is CASRRQSSYEQYF. In nucleotides, the CDR3 is TGCGCCAGCAGGCGACAGAGCTCCTACGAGCAGTACTTC.

This clonotype was counted ten times or more. The J gene is TRBJ2-7, the V gene TRBV7-8, with 7 bases lining up with TRBD1. After removal of 5 bases from V and 4 bases from J, the junction contained 8 bases not matched to a gene. CDR1 is SGHVS and CDR2 is FQNEAQ in the germline V gene. The CDR3 is 14 residues long. The DNA of the CDR3 is TGTGCCAGCAGCCACGGACAGGTTCAATACGAGCAGTACTTC. Protein: CASSHGQVQYEQYF.

The chain combines TRBV6-5 with TRBJ2-7; 12 bases map to TRBD2. The J segment lost 0 bases and the V segment lost 5 bases, leaving 5 bases of the junction unmatched. Germline values: CDR1 MNHEY, CDR2 SVGAGI. This CDR3 spans 16 amino acids. CDR3 bases: TGTGCCAGCAGTCCCGGGACTAGCGGGTACTCCTACGAGCAGTACTTC. Amino acid sequence: CASSPGTSGYSYEQYF.

This clonotype was seen a few times. The CDR3 loop reads CASSYSRGPDTQYF. For the CDR3, the DNA is TGTGCCAGCAGTTACTCTCGGGGGCCAGATACGCAGTATTTT. This chain links TRBV6-2 or TRBV6-3 with TRBJ2-3; the D call may be TRBD1 or TRBD2 (6 bases each). The germline CDR1 and CDR2 sequences are MNHEY and SVGEGT. The germline V and J ends were trimmed by 0 bases and 4 bases, with 8 bases remaining between them. The CDR3 totals 14 residues.

This clonotype was observed many times. The chain joins TRBV10-3 to TRBJ1-5, with D possibly matching TRBD1 (5 bases). Trimming cost V 8 bases and J 3 bases, with 11 bases left between them. The germline CDR1 and CDR2 sequences are ENHRY and SYGVKD. The CDR3 runs to 13 residues. The CDR3 nucleotides read TGTGCCATCGGTCCGGGGGACAATCAGCCCCAGCATTTT. Translation gives CAIGPGDNQPQHF.

Many counts were recorded for this clonotype. The V gene is TRBV3-1, the J gene TRBJ2-3; possible D gene TRBD2, 5 bases. Germline V gives CDR1 LGHDT, CDR2 YNNKEL (reference sequence). The CDR3 loop spans 16 amino acids. V gave up 4 bases and J gave up 2 bases, with 16 bases separating them. The CDR3 loop reads CASSRTMLRDTDTQYF. The CDR3 nucleotides read TGTGCCAGCAGCCGTACTATGCTTCGGGACACAGATACGCAGTATTTT.

The rearrangement joins TRBV4-1 to TRBJ1-4, with D hard to call. V was cut by 2 bases and J by 5 bases, with 9 bases left in between. Germline loops: CDR1 MGHRA, CDR2 YSYEKL. The CDR3 runs to 14 residues. For the CDR3, the DNA is TGCGCCAGCAGCCAACCGGGTGGGAATGAAAAACTGTTTTTT. Its translation is CASSQPGGNEKLFF.

This clonotype was detected many times. The J gene is TRBJ2-5, the V gene TRBV9; D possibly corresponds to TRBD2 (6 bases). The CDR3 loop spans 15 amino acids. In germline, CDR1 is SGDLS, CDR2 YYNGEE. V shed 3 bases and J shed 4 bases, with 16 bases lying between them. This CDR3 reads CASSARTIGGETQYF. The DNA for the CDR3 is TGTGCCAGCAGCGCCAGGACTATCGGTGGAGAGACCCAGTACTTC.

This clonotype showed up many times. The rearrangement uses TRBV20-1 and TRBJ2-3; 8 bases agree with TRBD2. The CDR3 covers 11 residues. Germline V gene data show CDR1 as DFQATT and CDR2 as SNEGSKA (reference sequence). In nucleotides, the CDR3 is TGCAGGCCCGGGGGGGTGGATACGCAGTATTTT. This encodes CRPGGVDTQYF.

V is TRBV28 and J is TRBJ2-1, with a weak D call TRBD1 (5 bases). Germline loops: CDR1 MDHEN, CDR2 SYDVKM. Trimming removed 6 bases from V and 8 bases from J, with 11 bases in between. The CDR3 has 12 amino acids. CDR3 DNA sequence: TGTGCCAGCAGGACAGTTGGGTATGAGCAGTTCTTC. Amino acid sequence: CASRTVGYEQFF.

CDR3: CASSLDRAGELFF. For the CDR3, the DNA is TGTGCCAGCAGCCTTGACAGGGCCGGGGAGCTGTTTTTT. V and J are TRBV11-3 and TRBJ2-2; TRBD1 agrees at 7 bases. CDR1 SGHNT and CDR2 YENEEA come from the germline V gene. Trimming took 5 bases from V and 6 from J; bases not matched to a gene: 3. CDR3 length: 13 amino acids.

This clonotype was picked up a small number of times. In DNA, the CDR3 is TGTGCCAGCAGCCCTCGGACTAGCGGGAGAAGGACCGGGGAGCTGTTTTTT. It codes for CASSPRTSGRRTGELFF. The chain has TRBV28 and TRBJ2-2; 13 bases map to TRBD2. The V segment lost 6 bases and the J segment 5 bases; nucleotides outside the gene matches: 9. Germline V gene data show CDR1 as MDHEN and CDR2 as SYDVKM. The CDR3 extends over 17 amino acids.

V is TRBV29-1 and J is TRBJ2-1, with TRBD2 matching over 9 bases. This CDR3 is 14 amino acids long. Trimming took 6 bases from V and 6 from J; bases not matched to a gene: 9. Germline V CDR1 and CDR2: SQVTM, ANQGSEA. Here the CDR3 reads CSVLGQRGANEQFF. CDR3 nucleotides: TGCAGCGTGTTAGGCCAGCGGGGGGCCAATGAGCAGTTCTTC.

The J gene is TRBJ2-3, the V gene TRBV20-1, with D maybe TRBD1 (7 bases). Germline V gene data show CDR1 as DFQATT and CDR2 as SNEGSKA (reference sequence). The CDR3 loop spans 15 amino acids. Trimming shortened V by 4 bases and J by 5 bases, and 19 bases separated the two germline ends. The DNA of the CDR3 is TGCAGTGCTACTCAGGGGGGAGCAGGGGAAGATACGCAGTATTTT. Encoded protein: CSATQGGAGEDTQYF.

This clonotype was seen repeatedly, ten times or more. This chain connects TRBV28 to TRBJ2-7; D is perhaps TRBD1 or TRBD2 (5 bases each). Per germline, CDR1 MDHEN and CDR2 SYDVKM. The CDR3 runs to 12 residues. Trimming cost V 6 bases and J 12 bases, with 18 bases left between them. The CDR3 is CASRAQGRSWYF. The CDR3 nucleotides are TGTGCCAGCAGGGCTCAGGGACGATCCTGGTACTTC. The full variable domain, with the rest looked up from reference TRBV28 and TRBJ2-7, is DVKVTQSSRYLVKRTGEKVFLECVQDMDHENMFWYRQDPGLGLRLIYFSYDVKMKEKGDIPEGYSVSREKKERFSLILESASTNQTSMYLCASRAQGRSWYFGPGTRLTVT.

The gene calls are TRBV10-3 and TRBJ1-6, with D unresolved. This CDR3 spans 15 amino acids. Germline V gene lookup returns CDR1 ENHRY and CDR2 SYGVKD. Trimming left V 11 bases short and J 9 bases short, with 23 bases between. The CDR3 DNA follows: TGTGCCTCAATTGAGGGCTGGGGATTGGGTTCACCCCTCCACTTT. Its protein product is CASIEGWGLGSPLHF.

This clonotype has ten or more counts. The rearrangement uses TRBV12-3 or TRBV12-4 and TRBJ2-2, with D uncertain. V gave up 3 bases and J gave up 6 bases, with 8 bases separating them. The CDR3 length is 13 residues. CDR3 DNA sequence: TGTGCCAGCAGTTTGGCCGCTCCCGGGGAGCTGTTTTTT. It codes for CASSLAAPGELFF.

In its sample, this clonotype was seen many times. The V call is TRBV4-2, the J call TRBJ2-1, with 9 bases aligning to TRBD2. Germline loops: CDR1 LGHNA, CDR2 YNFKEQ. There are 17 residues in the CDR3. Trimming took 0 bases from V and 2 from J; bases not matched to a gene: 5. CDR3 amino acids: CASSQEGGGAPYNEQFF. The CDR3 DNA is TGTGCCAGCAGCCAAGAGGGCGGGGGGGCTCCCTACAATGAGCAGTTCTTC.